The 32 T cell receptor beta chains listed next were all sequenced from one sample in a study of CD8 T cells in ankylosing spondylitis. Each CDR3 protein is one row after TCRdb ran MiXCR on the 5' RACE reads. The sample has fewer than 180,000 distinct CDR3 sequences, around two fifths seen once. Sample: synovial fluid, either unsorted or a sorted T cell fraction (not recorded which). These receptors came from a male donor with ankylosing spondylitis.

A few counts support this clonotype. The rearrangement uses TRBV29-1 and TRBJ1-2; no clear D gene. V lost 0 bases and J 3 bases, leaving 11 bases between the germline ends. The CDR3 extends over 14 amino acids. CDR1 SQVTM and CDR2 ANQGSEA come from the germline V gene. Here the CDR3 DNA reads TGCAGCGTTGAAGAGCAGGCCCCCCACTATGGCTACACCTTC. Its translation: CSVEEQAPHYGYTF.

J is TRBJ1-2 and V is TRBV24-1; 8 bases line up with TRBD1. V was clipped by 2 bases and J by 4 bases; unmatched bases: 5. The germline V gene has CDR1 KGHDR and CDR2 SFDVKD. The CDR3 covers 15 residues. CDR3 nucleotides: TGTGCCACCAGTGATTGGACAGGGTCGGGCTATGGCTACACCTTC. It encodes CATSDWTGSGYGYTF.

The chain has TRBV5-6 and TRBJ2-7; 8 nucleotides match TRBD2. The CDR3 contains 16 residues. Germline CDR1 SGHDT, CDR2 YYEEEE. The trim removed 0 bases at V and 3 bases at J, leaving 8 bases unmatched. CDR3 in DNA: TGTGCCAGCAGCTTGGCGCGAGCGGGGGCCCTCTACGAGCAGTACTTC. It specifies CASSLARAGALYEQYF.

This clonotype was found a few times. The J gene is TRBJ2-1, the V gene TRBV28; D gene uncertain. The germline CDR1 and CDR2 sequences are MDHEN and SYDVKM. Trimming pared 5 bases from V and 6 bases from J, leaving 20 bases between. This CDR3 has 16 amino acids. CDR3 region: CASSTPQAQAGNEQFF. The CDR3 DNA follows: TGTGCCAGCAGTACGCCCCAGGCCCAGGCAGGCAATGAGCAGTTCTTC.

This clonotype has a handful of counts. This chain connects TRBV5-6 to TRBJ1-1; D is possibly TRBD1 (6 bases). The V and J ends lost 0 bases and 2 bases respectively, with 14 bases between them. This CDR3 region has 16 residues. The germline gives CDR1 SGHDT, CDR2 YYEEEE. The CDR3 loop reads CASSLAWDTINTEAFF. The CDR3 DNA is TGTGCCAGCAGCTTGGCCTGGGACACTATAAACACTGAAGCTTTCTTT.

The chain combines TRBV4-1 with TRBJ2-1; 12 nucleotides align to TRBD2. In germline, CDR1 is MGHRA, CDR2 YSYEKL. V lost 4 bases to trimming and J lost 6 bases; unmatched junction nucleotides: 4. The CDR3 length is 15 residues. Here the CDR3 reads CASSPTSGSPNEQFF. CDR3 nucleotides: TGCGCCAGCAGCCCGACTAGCGGGAGTCCCAATGAGCAGTTCTTC.

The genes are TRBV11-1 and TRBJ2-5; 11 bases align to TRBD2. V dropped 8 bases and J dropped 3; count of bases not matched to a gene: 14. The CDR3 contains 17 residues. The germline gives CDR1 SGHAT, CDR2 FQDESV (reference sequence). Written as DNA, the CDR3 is TGTGCCAGCGGTCATCTACTAGCGGGGGCTACCAAAGAGACCCAGTACTTC. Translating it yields CASGHLLAGATKETQYF.

CDR3 residues: CAISGASGYTGELFF. DNA for the CDR3: TGTGCCATCAGTGGGGCTTCGGGTTACACCGGGGAGCTGTTTTTT. The gene calls are TRBV10-3 and TRBJ2-2; D is undetermined. V lost 4 bases and J lost 3, with 12 bases in between. CDR1 and CDR2 (germline): ENHRY, SYGVKD. The CDR3 runs to 15 residues.

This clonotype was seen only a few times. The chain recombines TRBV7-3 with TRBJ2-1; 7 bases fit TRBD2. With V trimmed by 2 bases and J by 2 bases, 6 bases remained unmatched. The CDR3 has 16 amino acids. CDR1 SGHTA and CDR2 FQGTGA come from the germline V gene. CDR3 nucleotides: TGTGCCAGCAGCTTAGGAACGACTAGCCCCTACAATGAGCAGTTCTTC. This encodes CASSLGTTSPYNEQFF.

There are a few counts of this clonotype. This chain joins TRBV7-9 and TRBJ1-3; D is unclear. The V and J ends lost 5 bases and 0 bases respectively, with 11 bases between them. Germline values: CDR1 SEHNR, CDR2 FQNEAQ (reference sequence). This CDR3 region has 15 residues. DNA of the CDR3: TGTGCCAGCAGCACGCTCGACTACTCTGGAAACACCATATATTTT. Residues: CASSTLDYSGNTIYF.

CDR3 coding DNA: TGTGCCAGCAGCTTTTTCGATCACGGCACAGATACGCAGTATTTT. Protein product: CASSFFDHGTDTQYF. The chain recombines TRBV7-9 with TRBJ2-3; D remains unclear. The CDR3 runs 15 residues. Between the trimmed V and J ends, which lost 3 bases and 1 base, there was a span of 11 bases. Per germline, CDR1 SEHNR and CDR2 FQNEAQ (reference sequence).

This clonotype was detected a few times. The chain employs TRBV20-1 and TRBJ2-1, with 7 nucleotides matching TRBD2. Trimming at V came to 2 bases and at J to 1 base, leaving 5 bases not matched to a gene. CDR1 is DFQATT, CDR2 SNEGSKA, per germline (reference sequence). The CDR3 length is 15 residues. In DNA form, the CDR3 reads TGCAGTGCTAGATCCGCTAGCGGATCCTACAATGAGCAGTTCTTC. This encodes CSARSASGSYNEQFF.

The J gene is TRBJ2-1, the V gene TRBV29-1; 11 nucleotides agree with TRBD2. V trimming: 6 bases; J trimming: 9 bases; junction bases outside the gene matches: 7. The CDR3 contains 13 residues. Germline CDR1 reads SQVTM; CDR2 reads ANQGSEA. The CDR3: CSVTSGAYGEQFF. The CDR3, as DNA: TGCAGCGTGACTAGCGGGGCCTACGGTGAGCAGTTCTTC.

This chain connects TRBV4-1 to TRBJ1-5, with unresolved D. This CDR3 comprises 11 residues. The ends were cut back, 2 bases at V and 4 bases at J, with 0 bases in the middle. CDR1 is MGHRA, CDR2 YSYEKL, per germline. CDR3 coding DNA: TGCGCCAGCAGCCAAAATCAGCCCCAGCATTTT. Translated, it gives CASSQNQPQHF.

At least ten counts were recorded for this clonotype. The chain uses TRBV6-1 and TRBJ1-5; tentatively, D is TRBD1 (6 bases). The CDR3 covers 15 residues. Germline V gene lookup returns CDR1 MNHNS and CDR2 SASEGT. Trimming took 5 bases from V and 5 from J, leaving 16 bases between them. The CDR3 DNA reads TGTGCCAGCAGTCCCCCTGGGGGGGCCTATCAGCCCCAGCATTTT. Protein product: CASSPPGGAYQPQHF.

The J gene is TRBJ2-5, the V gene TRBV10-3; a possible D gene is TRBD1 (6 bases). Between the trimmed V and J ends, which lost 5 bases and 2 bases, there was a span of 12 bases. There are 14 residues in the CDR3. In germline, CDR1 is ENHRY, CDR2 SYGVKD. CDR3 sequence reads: CAISPQGTQETQYF. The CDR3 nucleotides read TGTGCCATCAGTCCTCAGGGGACACAAGAGACCCAGTACTTC.

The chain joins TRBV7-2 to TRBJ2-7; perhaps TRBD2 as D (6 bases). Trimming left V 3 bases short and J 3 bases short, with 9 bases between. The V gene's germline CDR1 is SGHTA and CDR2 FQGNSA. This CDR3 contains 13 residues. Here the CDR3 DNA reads TGTGCCAGCAGCTTTGCTAGCGTCTACGAGCAGTACTTC. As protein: CASSFASVYEQYF.

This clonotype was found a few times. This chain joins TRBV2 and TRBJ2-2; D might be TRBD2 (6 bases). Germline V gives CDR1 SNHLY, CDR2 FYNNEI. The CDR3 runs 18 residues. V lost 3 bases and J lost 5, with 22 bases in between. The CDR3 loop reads CASSDPPQRALLTGELFF. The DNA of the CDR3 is TGTGCCAGCAGTGATCCCCCCCAGCGGGCCCTACTTACCGGGGAGCTGTTTTTT.

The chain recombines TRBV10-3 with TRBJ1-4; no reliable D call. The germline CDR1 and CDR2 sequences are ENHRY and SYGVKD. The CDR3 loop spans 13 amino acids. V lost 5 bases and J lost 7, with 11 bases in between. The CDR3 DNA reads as TGTGCCATCAGTCGAAGAAGGAGTGAAAAACTGTTTTTT. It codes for CAISRRRSEKLFF.

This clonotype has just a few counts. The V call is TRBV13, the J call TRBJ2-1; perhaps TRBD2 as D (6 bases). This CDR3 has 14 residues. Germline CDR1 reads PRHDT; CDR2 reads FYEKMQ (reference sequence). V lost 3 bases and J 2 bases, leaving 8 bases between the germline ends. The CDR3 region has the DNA TGTGCCAGCAGCTTGGAGGGCGCCTACAATGAGCAGTTCTTC. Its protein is CASSLEGAYNEQFF.

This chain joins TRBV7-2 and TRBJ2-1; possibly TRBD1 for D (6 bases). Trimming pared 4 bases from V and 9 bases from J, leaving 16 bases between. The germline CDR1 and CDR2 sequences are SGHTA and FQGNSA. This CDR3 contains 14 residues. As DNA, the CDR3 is TGTGCCAGCAGCTCCCGACAGGCGCGTAGTGAGCAGTTCTTC. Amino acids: CASSSRQARSEQFF.

DNA for the CDR3: TGTGCCAGCAGCCAAGTAACCTGGGGCTGGGAAGCTTTCTTT. It yields the protein CASSQVTWGWEAFF. The chain combines TRBV4-2 with TRBJ1-1; TRBD1 might be the D (5 bases). Trimming took off 1 base at V and 8 bases at J, with 14 bases between the two ends. The germline gives CDR1 LGHNA, CDR2 YNFKEQ. The CDR3 has 14 residues.

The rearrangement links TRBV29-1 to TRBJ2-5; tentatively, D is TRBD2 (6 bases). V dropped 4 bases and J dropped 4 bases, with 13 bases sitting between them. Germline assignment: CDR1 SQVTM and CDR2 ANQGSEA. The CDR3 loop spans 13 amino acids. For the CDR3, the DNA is TGCAGCGTTGGGAGGGGAAGAGGAGAGACCCAGTACTTC. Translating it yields CSVGRGRGETQYF.

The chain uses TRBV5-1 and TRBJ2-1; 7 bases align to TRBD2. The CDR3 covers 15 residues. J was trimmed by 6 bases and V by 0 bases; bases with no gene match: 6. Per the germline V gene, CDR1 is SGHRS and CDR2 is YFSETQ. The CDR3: CASSLAWEGLNEQFF. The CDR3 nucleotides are TGCGCCAGCAGCTTGGCGTGGGAGGGCCTCAATGAGCAGTTCTTC.

CDR3 DNA: TGTGCCAGCAGCTTAGTTGCTAGCGGGAAGATGGCTGGCTCCTACAATGAGCAGTTCTTC. Protein sequence: CASSLVASGKMAGSYNEQFF. V gene TRBV7-8 combines with J gene TRBJ2-1; 9 bases map to TRBD2. With V trimmed by 1 base and J by 0 bases, 13 bases remained unmatched. Germline lookup yields CDR1 SGHVS and CDR2 FQNEAQ. The CDR3 length is 20 residues.

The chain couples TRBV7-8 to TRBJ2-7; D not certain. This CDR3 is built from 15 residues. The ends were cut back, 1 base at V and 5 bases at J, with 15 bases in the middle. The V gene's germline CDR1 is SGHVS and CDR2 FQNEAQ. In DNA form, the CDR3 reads TGTGCCAGCAGCTTAGTTTCAGGTCAAGGGAACGAGCAGTACTTC. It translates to CASSLVSGQGNEQYF.

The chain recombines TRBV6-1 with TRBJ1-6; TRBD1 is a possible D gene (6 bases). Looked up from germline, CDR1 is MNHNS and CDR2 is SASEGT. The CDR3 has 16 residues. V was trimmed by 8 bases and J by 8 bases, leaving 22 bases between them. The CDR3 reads CASRGGEQGWHSPLHF. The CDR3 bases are TGTGCCAGCCGGGGGGGAGAACAGGGTTGGCATTCACCCCTCCACTTT.

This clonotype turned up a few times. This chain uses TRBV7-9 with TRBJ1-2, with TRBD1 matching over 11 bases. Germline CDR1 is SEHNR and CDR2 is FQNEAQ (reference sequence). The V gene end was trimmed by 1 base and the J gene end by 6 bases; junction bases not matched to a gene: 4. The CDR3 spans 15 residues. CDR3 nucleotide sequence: TGTGCCAGCAGCTTAGGGACAGGGGGCGCCGATGGCTACACCTTC. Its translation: CASSLGTGGADGYTF.

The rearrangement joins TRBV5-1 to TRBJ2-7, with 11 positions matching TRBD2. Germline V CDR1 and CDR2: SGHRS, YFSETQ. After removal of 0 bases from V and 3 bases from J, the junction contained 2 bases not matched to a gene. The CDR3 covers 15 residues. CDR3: CASSLVGLADYEQYF. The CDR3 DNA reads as TGCGCCAGCAGCTTGGTGGGACTAGCGGACTACGAGCAGTACTTC. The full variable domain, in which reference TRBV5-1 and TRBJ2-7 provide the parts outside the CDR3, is KAGVTQTPRYLIKTRGQQVTLSCSPISGHRSVSWYQQTPGQGLQFLFEYFSETQRNKGNFPGRFSGRQFSNSRSEMNVSTLELGDSALYLCASSLVGLADYEQYFGPGTRLTVT.

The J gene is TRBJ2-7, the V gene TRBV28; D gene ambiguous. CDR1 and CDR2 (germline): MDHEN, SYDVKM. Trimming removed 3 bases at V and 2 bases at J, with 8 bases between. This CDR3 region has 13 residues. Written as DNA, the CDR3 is TGTGCCAGCAGTTTCCTCAGCCCCTACGAGCAGTACTTC. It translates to CASSFLSPYEQYF.

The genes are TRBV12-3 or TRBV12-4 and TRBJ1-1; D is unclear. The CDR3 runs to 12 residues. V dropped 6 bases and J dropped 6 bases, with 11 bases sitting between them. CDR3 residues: CASRSGEPEAFF. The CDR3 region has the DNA TGTGCCAGCAGAAGTGGCGAGCCTGAAGCTTTCTTT.

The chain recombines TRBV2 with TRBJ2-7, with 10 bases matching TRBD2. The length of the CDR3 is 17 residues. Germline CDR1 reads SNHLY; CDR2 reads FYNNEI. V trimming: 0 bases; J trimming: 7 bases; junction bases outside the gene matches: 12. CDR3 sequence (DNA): TGTGCCAGCAGTGAAGCGCTTCGGAGCGGGGGGGCATGGGAGCAGTACTTC. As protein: CASSEALRSGGAWEQYF. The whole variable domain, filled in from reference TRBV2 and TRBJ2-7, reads EPEVTQTPSHQVTQMGQEVILRCVPISNHLYFYWYRQILGQKVEFLVSFYNNEISEKSEIFDDQFSVERPDGSNFTLKIRSTKLEDSAMYFCASSEALRSGGAWEQYFGPGTRLTVT.